What follows are 30 T cell receptor beta chains derived from one specimen sequenced in a study of blood T cells in healthy people across ages. Combining a sample-barcoded 5' primer with a J-beta primer mix, a second PCR ran for about 6 to 11 cycles. TCRdb re-called the 5' RACE reads with MiXCR, one entry per CDR3 protein. In the table there are about 640,000 distinct CDR3 sequences, 58% of which are singletons. The sequenced sample was blood. These receptors originate from a man between 60 and 70 years old in good health.

This rearrangement joins TRBV5-1 to TRBJ2-3, with D hard to call. Germline CDR1 is SGHRS and CDR2 is YFSETQ. Trimming stripped 5 bases from V and 0 bases from J, with 10 bases between. CDR3 length: 14 residues. For the CDR3, the DNA is TGCGCCAGCAGTATTGACCCTAGCACAGATACGCAGTATTTT. Its translation is CASSIDPSTDTQYF.

This clonotype has a handful of counts. The genes are TRBV3-1 and TRBJ1-2, with D hard to call. Germline values: CDR1 LGHDT, CDR2 YNNKEL (reference sequence). The CDR3 sequence is 12 residues long. Trimming pared 1 base from V and 8 bases from J, leaving 8 bases between. The CDR3 DNA sequence: TGTGCCAGCAGCCAAGGGCCGGCGGGCTACACCTTC. It specifies CASSQGPAGYTF.

The chain is built from TRBV29-1 and TRBJ2-7; tentatively, D is TRBD2 (6 bases). Germline CDR1 and CDR2: SQVTM and ANQGSEA. Trimming cost V 0 bases and J 5 bases, with 8 bases left between them. The CDR3 consists of 12 residues. CDR3 in amino acids: CSVEDSGDEQYF. The CDR3 DNA follows: TGCAGCGTTGAAGATTCGGGGGACGAGCAGTACTTC.

The gene calls are TRBV20-1 and TRBJ2-1; 10 bases agree with TRBD2. This CDR3 comprises 16 residues. Germline V gene lookup returns CDR1 DFQATT and CDR2 SNEGSKA (reference sequence). Losses at the gene ends were 0 bases for V and 8 bases for J; bases not matched to a gene: 10. CDR3 sequence: CSARDFQRGGVDEQFF. CDR3 DNA: TGCAGTGCTAGAGATTTTCAGCGGGGGGGAGTCGATGAGCAGTTCTTC.

This clonotype was seen more than once but under ten times. V and J are TRBV3-1 and TRBJ2-1; TRBD2 is a possible D gene (6 bases). Germline assignment: CDR1 LGHDT and CDR2 YNNKEL (reference sequence). V gave up 4 bases and J gave up 10 bases, with 14 bases separating them. This CDR3 is built from 13 residues. The CDR3, as DNA: TGTGCCAGCAGCCTCGGGACTCTCCAGGAGCAGTTCTTC. Translation gives CASSLGTLQEQFF.

The rearrangement links TRBV7-9 to TRBJ1-3, with a weak D call TRBD1 (5 bases). Trimming left V 1 base short and J 2 bases short, with 9 bases between. From germline, CDR1 is SEHNR and CDR2 FQNEAQ (reference sequence). The CDR3 totals 15 residues. CDR3: CASSLGVTAGNTIYF. The DNA of the CDR3 is TGTGCCAGCAGCTTAGGCGTGACAGCTGGAAACACCATATATTTT.

The chain uses TRBV14 and TRBJ2-3; D unresolved. This CDR3 contains 16 residues. V lost 2 bases, J lost 1 base, and 13 bases lay in between. Germline V gene lookup returns CDR1 SGHDN and CDR2 FVKESK. CDR3 nucleotide sequence: TGTGCCAGCAGCCAAAGGTCCCTTGCTGGCACAGATACGCAGTATTTT. Its protein is CASSQRSLAGTDTQYF.

DNA for the CDR3: TGTGCCAGCAGCTTATCGGGGCCAGCTGCTAACTATGGCTACACCTTC. Residues: CASSLSGPAANYGYTF. The chain employs TRBV7-2 and TRBJ1-2, with D possibly TRBD1 on 5 matching bases. V lost 2 bases and J lost 0, with 13 bases in between. This CDR3 has 16 amino acids. CDR1 is SGHTA and CDR2 is FQGNSA in the germline V gene.

This sequence joins TRBV7-9 and TRBJ2-1; the match to TRBD1 covers 8 bases. The CDR3 consists of 13 residues. The V and J ends lost 5 bases and 6 bases, in that order; junction bases with no gene match: 3. Germline V gene lookup returns CDR1 SEHNR and CDR2 FQNEAQ (reference sequence). The CDR3 spells CASSRGTGNEQFF. The CDR3 DNA is TGTGCCAGCAGCCGAGGGACAGGCAATGAGCAGTTCTTC.

This chain's CDR3 is CASSLQTGKGEIQYF. In nucleotides, the CDR3 is TGTGCCAGCAGTCTACAGACAGGGAAGGGGGAGATTCAGTACTTC. The chain has TRBV12-3 or TRBV12-4 and TRBJ2-4, with TRBD1 identical over 7 bases. V was clipped by 5 bases and J by 10 bases; unmatched bases: 14. The CDR3 runs to 15 residues.

This rearrangement joins TRBV27 to TRBJ2-1; D is tentatively TRBD1 or TRBD2 (5 bases each). The V gene lost 1 base and the J gene lost 0 bases, with 13 bases spanning the gap. Looked up from germline, CDR1 is MNHEY and CDR2 is SMNVEV (reference sequence). There are 17 residues in the CDR3. The CDR3 region has the DNA TGTGCCAGCAGTTTATTCGGGACGGAGAGCTCCTACAATGAGCAGTTCTTC. This codes for CASSLFGTESSYNEQFF.

The chain couples TRBV19 to TRBJ2-6; D is ambiguous. CDR1 and CDR2 (germline): LNHDA, SQIVND (reference sequence). The CDR3 runs 18 residues. The V end was cut by 3 bases, the J end by 0 bases, with 15 bases between. This CDR3 is CASSINSTPRSGANVLTF. The CDR3 DNA reads TGTGCCAGTAGTATTAACAGTACGCCCCGCTCTGGGGCCAACGTCCTGACTTTC.

This clonotype appeared a few times. The chain has TRBV4-2 and TRBJ2-3, with D perhaps TRBD2 (5 bases). Germline-derived CDR1 and CDR2 are LGHNA and YNFKEQ. The CDR3 runs 15 residues. V lost 1 base and J 1 base, leaving 9 bases between the germline ends. The CDR3 sequence is CASSQVQAGTDTQYF. CDR3 sequence (DNA): TGTGCCAGCAGCCAAGTTCAAGCGGGCACAGATACGCAGTATTTT.

For this clonotype: Being one base from a much bigger clone, this may be a read error. The rearrangement links TRBV7-9 to TRBJ2-3, with a tentative D call TRBD2 (5 bases). In germline, CDR1 is SEHNR, CDR2 FQNEAQ (reference sequence). The CDR3 has 15 amino acids. The CDR3 reads CAGSLKALGGDTQYF. In DNA, the CDR3 is TGTGCCGGCAGCTTAAAAGCCCTTGGAGGAGATACGCAGTATTTT.

The rearrangement uses TRBV18 and TRBJ2-5, with 8 bases matching TRBD2. CDR3 length: 13 residues. The germline V gene has CDR1 KGHSH and CDR2 LQKENI. J was trimmed by 11 bases and V by 3 bases; bases with no gene match: 8. The CDR3 loop is CASSPRTSNEQYF. For the CDR3, the DNA is TGTGCCAGCTCACCGCGGACTAGCAATGAGCAGTACTTC.

The chain carries TRBV7-2 and TRBJ1-2; TRBD1 matches 7 bases. The trim removed 5 bases at V and 2 bases at J, leaving 5 bases unmatched. The CDR3 is 14 amino acids. CDR1 and CDR2 from the germline V gene are SGHTA and FQGNSA. The CDR3 spells CASSQSTGNYGYTF. For the CDR3, the DNA is TGTGCCAGCAGCCAGTCGACAGGGAACTATGGCTACACCTTC.

This chain links TRBV7-2 with TRBJ1-4; the D gene is possibly TRBD1 (6 bases). Trimming took off 5 bases at V and 8 bases at J, with 12 bases between the two ends. The CDR3 runs to 13 residues. The germline V gene has CDR1 SGHTA and CDR2 FQGNSA. The CDR3 DNA reads TGTGCCAGCAGCCGCGGGACACAGGAAAAACTGTTTTTT. Protein product: CASSRGTQEKLFF. The full variable domain, completed using reference TRBV7-2 and TRBJ1-4, is GAGVSQSPSNKVTEKGKDVELRCDPISGHTALYWYRQSLGQGLEFLIYFQGNSAPDKSGLPSDRFSAERTGGSVSTLTIQRTQQEDSAVYLCASSRGTQEKLFFGSGTQLSVL.

The chain combines TRBV5-1 with TRBJ2-4, with 11 nucleotides matching TRBD2. The CDR3 is 14 amino acids. Germline V gene sequence: CDR1 SGHRS, CDR2 YFSETQ. J was trimmed by 6 bases and V by 2 bases; bases with no gene match: 1. The CDR3 region has the DNA TGCGCCAGCAGCTTCGGGACTAGCGGAAACATTCAGTACTTC. It specifies CASSFGTSGNIQYF.

The chain recombines TRBV18 with TRBJ2-1; 16 bases are shared with TRBD2. V trimming: 3 bases; J trimming: 0 bases; junction bases outside the gene matches: 5. The CDR3 spans 19 residues. From germline, CDR1 is KGHSH and CDR2 LQKENI. The CDR3 spells CASSPPGLAGGRSYNEQFF. The CDR3 DNA reads TGTGCCAGCTCACCGCCGGGACTAGCGGGGGGGCGCTCCTACAATGAGCAGTTCTTC. Looking up the rest from reference TRBV18 and TRBJ2-1 gives the full variable domain: NAGVMQNPRHLVRRRGQEARLRCSPMKGHSHVYWYRQLPEEGLKFMVYLQKENIIDESGMPKERFSAEFPKEGPSILRIQQVVRGDSAAYFCASSPPGLAGGRSYNEQFFGPGTRLTVL.

Concerning this clonotype itself: Germline and junction disagree at one end, which may indicate a read error. The rearrangement joins TRBV25-1 to TRBJ2-1; no definite D call. This CDR3 is built from 15 residues. Germline CDR1 MGHDK, CDR2 SYGVNS. CDR3 DNA sequence: TGTGCCAGCAGTGAAAGGGCCAGCTCCCACAATGAGCAGTTCTTC. Translated, it gives CASSERASSHNEQFF.

The chain carries TRBV2 and TRBJ2-7; no firm D call. The CDR3 runs 11 residues. V was cut by 6 bases and J by 5 bases, with 8 bases left in between. CDR1 and CDR2 (germline): SNHLY, FYNNEI. In nucleotides, the CDR3 is TGTGCCAGCAGCACTGAGAACGAGCAGTACTTC. It yields the protein CASSTENEQYF.

This clonotype was detected only a few times. The V and J genes are TRBV25-1 and TRBJ1-2, with D unclear. Germline V gene sequence: CDR1 MGHDK, CDR2 SYGVNS. The V gene lost 7 bases and the J gene lost 1 base, with 7 bases spanning the gap. The CDR3 has 12 residues. CDR3 in amino acids: CASTGSNYGYTF. CDR3 DNA: TGTGCCAGCACGGGCAGTAACTATGGCTACACCTTC.

This clonotype was seen more than once but under ten times. V and J are TRBV3-1 and TRBJ2-1; 8 bases agree with TRBD2. The length of the CDR3 is 15 residues. Germline-derived CDR1 and CDR2 are LGHDT and YNNKEL (reference sequence). V was pared by 4 bases and J by 7 bases, with 9 bases of the junction left unmatched. The CDR3 sequence is CASSPGGALQNEQFF. CDR3 bases: TGTGCCAGCAGCCCCGGGGGGGCCCTGCAGAATGAGCAGTTCTTC.

The chain has TRBV11-2 and TRBJ2-1, with 12 bases that match TRBD2. V dropped 3 bases and J dropped 1; count of bases not matched to a gene: 4. Germline values: CDR1 SGHAT, CDR2 FQNNGV. This CDR3 region has 17 residues. Here the CDR3 reads CASSFTSGGQSYNEQFF. The DNA for the CDR3 is TGTGCCAGCAGCTTTACTAGCGGGGGGCAATCCTACAATGAGCAGTTCTTC. Full variable domain (missing parts from reference TRBV11-2 and TRBJ2-1): EAGVAQSPRYKIIEKRQSVAFWCNPISGHATLYWYQQILGQGPKLLIQFQNNGVVDDSQLPKDRFSAERLKGVDSTLKIQPAKLEDSAVYLCASSFTSGGQSYNEQFFGPGTRLTVL.

This clonotype was counted many times. The chain employs TRBV5-1 and TRBJ1-5; no firm D call. This CDR3 region has 16 residues. Germline V CDR1 and CDR2: SGHRS, YFSETQ. V was clipped by 1 base and J by 2 bases, with 13 bases between them. CDR3 residues: CASSLRPGEGNQPQHF. The CDR3 coding sequence is TGCGCCAGCAGCTTGCGGCCCGGGGAGGGCAATCAGCCCCAGCATTTT.

This clonotype was seen more than once but under ten times. The V gene is TRBV20-1, the J gene TRBJ2-7; 9 bases are a match to TRBD1. CDR1 is DFQATT and CDR2 is SNEGSKA in the germline V gene (reference sequence). The CDR3 sequence is 12 residues long. The trim removed 5 bases at V and 6 bases at J, leaving 5 bases unmatched. For the CDR3, the DNA is TGCAGTGCTGCCGACAGGGGGTTCGAGCAGTACTTC. This gives the protein CSAADRGFEQYF.

A few counts support this clonotype. CDR3 in amino acids: CASSFVGETYNEQFF. As DNA, the CDR3 is TGCGCCAGCAGCTTCGTGGGGGAGACCTACAATGAGCAGTTCTTC. The V and J genes are TRBV5-1 and TRBJ2-1; D might be TRBD1 or TRBD2, each matching 5 bases. The CDR3 has 15 residues. Germline lookup yields CDR1 SGHRS and CDR2 YFSETQ. Trimming removed 2 bases from V and 2 bases from J, with 11 bases in between.

The V call is TRBV29-1, the J call TRBJ2-3; 7 bases align to TRBD1. Per the germline V gene, CDR1 is SQVTM and CDR2 is ANQGSEA. The CDR3 contains 13 residues. J lost 6 bases, V lost 4 bases, and 7 bases had no gene match. CDR3 region: CSVVRGGADTQYF. The CDR3 DNA follows: TGCAGCGTTGTAAGAGGGGGCGCGGATACGCAGTATTTT.

As for this clonotype: A read error may explain this, as a much larger clone is one base away. This rearrangement joins TRBV29-1 to TRBJ2-3, with unresolved D. Per the germline V gene, CDR1 is SQVTM and CDR2 is ANQGSEA. This CDR3 region has 13 residues. CDR3 amino acids: CSGEAPVTDTQYF. CDR3 sequence (DNA): TGCAGCGGTGAAGCGCCGGTAACAGATACGCAGTATTTT.

Regarding this clonotype: An end of the junction differs from the germline gene, which may be a read error. The chain recombines TRBV12-3 or TRBV12-4 with TRBJ2-5; 7 positions agree with TRBD2. The CDR3 has 13 amino acids. For the CDR3, the DNA is TGTGCCAGCAGTGGGGGGGACCAAGAGACCCGGTACTTC. This encodes CASSGGDQETRYF.